The next 27 T cell receptor beta chains were all read from a single sample in a study of molecular identifiers for immune sequencing clone quantification. In TCRdb, the PCR reads were re-called with MiXCR into one record per CDR3 protein. The table includes over 600,000 distinct CDR3 sequences, just under 20% detected once. Material for sequencing was naive CD8+ T cells from blood, with Jurkat cell RNA spiked in. Indicated subset: FACS-sorted CD8+CD4-CCR7+CD45RA+ naive T cells. These receptor sequences come from a human donor in good health. Some libraries in this study had Jurkat cell RNA spiked in.

Of note for this clonotype: Germline and junction disagree at one end, which may indicate a read error. The V call is TRBV4-3, the J call TRBJ2-3, with 8 bases that match TRBD2. CDR3 length: 18 residues. CDR1 LGHNA and CDR2 YSLEER come from the germline V gene. CDR3 loop: CACSPTDLAGGIADTQYF. CDR3 nucleotides: TGCGCCTGCAGCCCTACCGACTTGGCGGGGGGTATTGCAGATACGCAGTATTTT.

In this sample, this clonotype turned up many times. The chain has TRBV28 and TRBJ2-7; 8 bases agree with TRBD2. The CDR3 spans 16 residues. V trimming: 5 bases; J trimming: 0 bases; junction bases outside the gene matches: 9. The germline gives CDR1 MDHEN, CDR2 SYDVKM. CDR3 region: CASSLQAGVSSYEQYF. The CDR3 nucleotides are TGTGCCAGCAGTCTCCAAGCGGGAGTCAGCTCCTACGAGCAGTACTTC.

Of note for this clonotype: This may stem from a read error, because a much larger clone lies one nucleotide away. The chain uses TRBV14 and TRBJ1-4; D not resolved. The CDR3 runs 13 residues. Trimming took 9 bases from V and 10 from J, leaving 18 bases between them. The V gene's germline CDR1 is SGHDN and CDR2 FVKESK. The CDR3 coding sequence is TGTGCCAGGGGCGGGGAGTACGCTGGAAAACTGTTTTTT. Protein product: CARGGEYAGKLFF.

To note about this clonotype: A much larger clone is a single base away; this may be a read error. The chain employs TRBV12-3 or TRBV12-4 and TRBJ1-1; D ambiguous. The CDR3 runs to 15 residues. V lost 5 bases, J lost 6 bases, and 19 bases lay in between. The CDR3, as DNA: TGTGCCAGCAGTCCCTTTTCAGGTGGTGGGGCTGAAGCTTTCTTT. It is translated as CASSPFSGGGAEAFF.

This clonotype was recorded many times. This rearrangement joins TRBV5-4 to TRBJ1-6, with D unclear. Trimming left V 1 base short and J 6 bases short, with 11 bases between. CDR3 length: 15 amino acids. From germline, CDR1 is SGHNT and CDR2 YYREEE (reference sequence). The DNA of the CDR3 is TGTGCCAGCAGCTTGTATCGATCGAGTAATTCACCCCTCCACTTT. Its protein is CASSLYRSSNSPLHF.

The chain is built from TRBV5-6 and TRBJ2-3; D may correspond to TRBD1 or TRBD2 (6 bases each). Germline V gene sequence: CDR1 SGHDT, CDR2 YYEEEE. CDR3 size: 15 residues. The V end lost 3 bases, the J end lost 5 bases, and 16 bases lay between the germline ends. In DNA, the CDR3 is TGTGCCAGCAGCTCCGGGGGCCTAGCTGGAGATACGCAGTATTTT. Its translation is CASSSGGLAGDTQYF.

This clonotype was counted many times. The chain has TRBV7-9 and TRBJ2-5, with 11 bases fitting TRBD2. With V trimmed by 4 bases and J by 5 bases, 6 bases remained unmatched. Germline V gene sequence: CDR1 SEHNR, CDR2 FQNEAQ (reference sequence). The CDR3 totals 15 residues. CDR3 DNA sequence: TGTGCCAGCAGCTCACTAGCGGGGGCGGCCGAGACCCAGTACTTC. Protein product: CASSSLAGAAETQYF.

This clonotype was observed a handful of times. This sequence joins TRBV7-9 and TRBJ2-2; 8 nucleotides agree with TRBD1. This CDR3 is built from 17 residues. The ends lost 1 base at V and 2 bases at J; junction bases unmatched: 6. Germline V CDR1 and CDR2: SEHNR, FQNEAQ (reference sequence). CDR3 residues: CASSLVPPGGNTGELFF. The CDR3 DNA follows: TGTGCCAGCAGCTTAGTCCCGCCAGGGGGCAACACCGGGGAGCTGTTTTTT.

V is TRBV30 and J is TRBJ1-4; 7 positions agree with TRBD1. The germline V gene encodes CDR1 GTSNPN and CDR2 SVGIG (reference sequence). The CDR3 contains 14 residues. J gave up 8 bases and V 0 bases, and 6 bases lay outside the gene matches. In DNA, the CDR3 is TGTGCCTGGAGTGTTGGAACAGGGGAAGAAAAACTGTTTTTT. It is translated as CAWSVGTGEEKLFF.

Notes on this clonotype: A clone one base away is much larger, so this may be a read error. The CDR3 loop reads CASSKSGDSYEQHF. The CDR3 nucleotides read TGTGCCAGCAGCAAAAGTGGGGACTCCTACGAGCAGCACTTC. The rearrangement joins TRBV14 to TRBJ2-7; D may be TRBD2 (6 bases). The germline gives CDR1 SGHDN, CDR2 FVKESK. This CDR3 region has 14 residues.

This clonotype was observed a handful of times. The chain couples TRBV3-1 to TRBJ2-3; 7 bases map to TRBD2. CDR3 length: 17 amino acids. The ends lost 5 bases at V and 0 bases at J; junction bases unmatched: 11. Germline loops: CDR1 LGHDT, CDR2 YNNKEL (reference sequence). The CDR3 DNA follows: TGTGCCAGCAGCATCCCCGGGGAGGGTTTAAGCACAGATACGCAGTATTTT. Translated, it gives CASSIPGEGLSTDTQYF.

This clonotype was detected many times. The V and J genes are TRBV27 and TRBJ1-1; 7 nucleotides match TRBD1. Per the germline V gene, CDR1 is MNHEY and CDR2 is SMNVEV (reference sequence). V was pared by 3 bases and J by 7 bases, with 5 bases of the junction left unmatched. This CDR3 has 13 residues. The DNA for the CDR3 is TGTGCCAGCAGTTTTAGAGGGGGCCTTGAAGCTTTCTTT. Translated, it gives CASSFRGGLEAFF.

This clonotype was observed at least ten times. The V call is TRBV7-2, the J call TRBJ2-7; weak D call: TRBD2 (6 bases). This CDR3 has 14 residues. With 0 bases removed from V and 0 bases from J, the gap between germline ends came to 6 bases. Germline CDR1 SGHTA, CDR2 FQGNSA. CDR3 sequence reads: CASSLADYSYEQYF. CDR3 sequence (DNA): TGTGCCAGCAGCTTAGCGGACTACTCCTACGAGCAGTACTTC.

This clonotype showed up many times. This rearrangement joins TRBV5-1 to TRBJ2-5; no clear D gene. Per the germline V gene, CDR1 is SGHRS and CDR2 is YFSETQ. The CDR3 runs to 12 residues. Trimming took off 1 base at V and 0 bases at J, with 1 base between the two ends. CDR3 nucleotides: TGCGCCAGCAGCTTGAACCAAGAGACCCAGTACTTC. As protein: CASSLNQETQYF.

This clonotype was recorded at least ten times. The rearrangement links TRBV6-6 to TRBJ1-3; a weak D match, TRBD1 (5 bases). V was trimmed by 3 bases and J by 2 bases, leaving 14 bases between them. CDR1 and CDR2 (germline): MNHNY, SVGAGI (reference sequence). CDR3 size: 16 residues. CDR3 protein: CASSYIIGVAGNTIYF. The CDR3 coding sequence is TGTGCCAGCAGTTATATTATAGGGGTTGCTGGAAACACCATATATTTT.

The table lists this clonotype with a few counts. The chain employs TRBV20-1 and TRBJ2-5, with unresolved D. Germline V CDR1 and CDR2: DFQATT, SNEGSKA (reference sequence). This CDR3 has 14 amino acids. V was clipped by 0 bases and J by 0 bases, with 8 bases between them. CDR3 DNA: TGCAGTGCTAGAGATGTAGGCAACCAAGAGACCCAGTACTTC. It translates to CSARDVGNQETQYF.

This clonotype occurred many times. The chain links TRBV6-5 to TRBJ1-1; TRBD1 matches at 7 bases. Germline CDR1 and CDR2: MNHEY and SVGAGI. The CDR3 covers 14 residues. The junction had 9 bases not matched to a gene; V was cut back by 3 bases and J by 8 bases. CDR3: CASSYTGDYQEAFF. The DNA for the CDR3 is TGTGCCAGCAGTTATACAGGGGACTATCAAGAAGCTTTCTTT.

The table lists this clonotype with a few counts. This chain connects TRBV12-3 or TRBV12-4 to TRBJ1-1; no reliable D call. V lost 7 bases to trimming and J lost 5 bases, with 17 bases between them. The CDR3 extends over 14 amino acids. The CDR3 spells CASTLTAPGTEAFF. CDR3 DNA: TGTGCCAGCACCTTAACCGCGCCGGGGACTGAAGCTTTCTTT.

This clonotype appeared many times. This rearrangement joins TRBV20-1 to TRBJ2-7; 10 positions match TRBD1. This CDR3 comprises 17 residues. The germline gives CDR1 DFQATT, CDR2 SNEGSKA (reference sequence). CDR3 region: CSNQHELRDRGVYEQYF. In nucleotides, the CDR3 is TGCAGCAACCAGCACGAACTCCGGGACAGGGGCGTCTACGAGCAGTACTTC.

This clonotype was observed at least ten times. The gene calls are TRBV10-3 and TRBJ2-7; the match to TRBD2 covers 9 bases. The CDR3 is 16 residues long. With V trimmed by 3 bases and J by 2 bases, 8 bases remained unmatched. Germline lookup yields CDR1 ENHRY and CDR2 SYGVKD. The chain's CDR3 is CAISEALAGAAYEQYF. The CDR3 DNA follows: TGTGCCATCAGTGAAGCACTAGCGGGTGCCGCCTACGAGCAGTACTTC.

Note on this clonotype: Relative to the germline gene, one junction end is altered; a read error may explain this. V is TRBV28 and J is TRBJ1-1; D is unresolved. CDR1 is MDHEN and CDR2 is SYDVKM in the germline V gene. CDR3 length equals 13 residues. CDR3 region: CAGSFRSNTEAFF. In DNA form, the CDR3 reads TGTGCCGGCAGTTTCAGATCGAACACTGAAGCTTTCTTT.

The table lists this clonotype with a few counts. This chain links TRBV27 with TRBJ1-1; 7 bases fit TRBD1. Germline V CDR1 and CDR2: MNHEY, SMNVEV (reference sequence). This CDR3 has 15 residues. The trim removed 4 bases at V and 1 base at J, leaving 6 bases unmatched. CDR3 in amino acids: CASSYARQGNTEAFF. CDR3 sequence (DNA): TGTGCCAGCAGTTACGCCCGACAGGGGAACACTGAAGCTTTCTTT.

This clonotype was counted many times. The V call is TRBV20-1, the J call TRBJ1-5; D is unresolved. V dropped 0 bases and J dropped 0 bases, with 15 bases sitting between them. CDR1 is DFQATT, CDR2 SNEGSKA, per germline (reference sequence). The CDR3 has 17 amino acids. The CDR3 DNA sequence: TGCAGTGCTAGAGATAAGGATGATCCCTATAGCAATCAGCCCCAGCATTTT. It encodes CSARDKDDPYSNQPQHF.

This clonotype has a count of ten or more. V gene TRBV29-1 combines with J gene TRBJ2-2, with no clear D. The germline V and J ends were trimmed by 5 bases and 5 bases, with 12 bases remaining between them. The CDR3 totals 13 residues. Germline CDR1 SQVTM, CDR2 ANQGSEA. Written as DNA, the CDR3 is TGCAGCGTTCTACTCGGTGGGACCGGGGAGCTGTTTTTT. It specifies CSVLLGGTGELFF.

This clonotype turned up a few times. V usage is TRBV6-1 and J usage is TRBJ1-2; D is ambiguous. Germline CDR1 MNHNS, CDR2 SASEGT. V lost 2 bases and J 0 bases, leaving 22 bases between the germline ends. The CDR3 extends over 19 amino acids. The CDR3 spells CASSETALPERFANYGYTF. The CDR3 coding sequence is TGTGCCAGCAGTGAAACGGCGTTGCCAGAAAGGTTCGCTAACTATGGCTACACCTTC.

This clonotype has only a few counts. The gene calls are TRBV7-2 and TRBJ2-7, with D perhaps TRBD2 (6 bases). Germline CDR1 SGHTA, CDR2 FQGNSA. The CDR3 is 15 amino acids. The V and J ends lost 7 bases and 6 bases respectively, with 22 bases between them. This CDR3 reads CASTSQGLGGSEQYF. DNA for the CDR3: TGTGCCAGCACCAGTCAGGGCCTCGGGGGAAGCGAGCAGTACTTC.

This clonotype occurred many times. This rearrangement joins TRBV9 to TRBJ1-1; D ambiguous. This CDR3 region has 13 residues. Germline values: CDR1 SGDLS, CDR2 YYNGEE. The ends were cut back, 0 bases at V and 7 bases at J, with 10 bases in the middle. CDR3 DNA sequence: TGTGCCAGCAGCGTAGATTCGAGCGATGAAGCTTTCTTT. Its protein is CASSVDSSDEAFF.